The 23 T cell receptor beta chains below were found in one sample sequenced in a study of CD8 T cells in ankylosing spondylitis. Study-wide points: A TCR beta motif of fewer than ten highly homologous variants seemed to mark ankylosing spondylitis blood.

TCRdb fed the 5' RACE reads into MiXCR, producing one record per CDR3 protein. Among about 540,000 distinct CDR3 sequences, roughly an eighth were seen once, and the ten largest hold under 7.5%. The antigens these receptors bind are not known. Sequencing input: blood, either unsorted or a sorted T cell fraction (not recorded which). These receptors were collected from a male donor with ankylosing spondylitis.

This clonotype has only a few counts. V is TRBV5-1 and J is TRBJ2-7, with D unresolved. Looked up from germline, CDR1 is SGHRS and CDR2 is YFSETQ. The CDR3 is made up of 14 amino acids. V shed 1 base and J shed 3 bases, with 11 bases lying between them. The CDR3 DNA follows: TGCGCCAGCAGCTTGTCGGCAGAATACTACGAGCAGTACTTC. This codes for CASSLSAEYYEQYF. The full variable domain, completed using reference TRBV5-1 and TRBJ2-7, is KAGVTQTPRYLIKTRGQQVTLSCSPISGHRSVSWYQQTPGQGLQFLFEYFSETQRNKGNFPGRFSGRQFSNSRSEMNVSTLELGDSALYLCASSLSAEYYEQYFGPGTRLTVT.

The chain couples TRBV9 to TRBJ2-2; possibly TRBD1 or TRBD2 for D (5 bases each). CDR1 and CDR2 from the germline V gene are SGDLS and YYNGEE. V lost 4 bases to trimming and J lost 3 bases, with 16 bases between them. The CDR3 extends over 16 amino acids. The CDR3 region is CASSPGPPGYTGELFF. As DNA, the CDR3 is TGTGCCAGCAGCCCGGGACCCCCGGGATACACCGGGGAGCTGTTTTTT.

The chain joins TRBV9 to TRBJ2-1; D is undetermined. The CDR3 runs 14 residues. Deletions cut 6 bases from V and 0 bases from J, with 10 bases between. Germline V CDR1 and CDR2: SGDLS, YYNGEE. The CDR3 protein is CASKKEFSYNEQFF. CDR3 bases: TGTGCCAGCAAGAAGGAGTTCTCCTACAATGAGCAGTTCTTC. Together with reference TRBV9 and TRBJ2-1, the CDR3 gives the full variable domain: DSGVTQTPKHLITATGQRVTLRCSPRSGDLSVYWYQQSLDQGLQFLIQYYNGEERAKGNILERFSAQQFPDLHSELNLSSLELGDSALYFCASKKEFSYNEQFFGPGTRLTVL.

This clonotype was counted only a few times. V gene TRBV15 combines with J gene TRBJ2-1, with 8 bases matching TRBD2. V lost 2 bases to trimming and J lost 3 bases; unmatched junction nucleotides: 9. In germline, CDR1 is LNHNV, CDR2 YYDKDF (reference sequence). The CDR3 loop spans 17 amino acids. The CDR3 DNA reads as TGTGCCACCAGCAGAAGCGGGAGCGCTTTTTTCTACAATGAGCAGTTCTTC. Translation gives CATSRSGSAFFYNEQFF.

This clonotype was counted only a few times. The chain uses TRBV5-6 and TRBJ1-5, with D perhaps matching TRBD1 (5 bases). The CDR3 is 16 amino acids. Deletions cut 4 bases from V and 1 base from J, with 15 bases between. Germline-derived CDR1 and CDR2 are SGHDT and YYEEEE. CDR3 in DNA: TGTGCCAGCAGCCCGTCCAGGGTGGGAAGCAATCAGCCCCAGCATTTT. Residues: CASSPSRVGSNQPQHF.

This chain uses TRBV7-2 with TRBJ2-1, with 9 bases fitting TRBD1. Germline CDR1 is SGHTA and CDR2 is FQGNSA. The length of the CDR3 is 14 residues. The V gene end was trimmed by 3 bases and the J gene end by 5 bases; junction bases not matched to a gene: 2. The CDR3 DNA follows: TGTGCCAGCAGCTTCCGGACAGGGGACAATGAGCAGTTCTTC. Its translation: CASSFRTGDNEQFF.

This chain uses TRBV19 with TRBJ1-1, with a possible D match to TRBD1 (5 bases). Trimming stripped 4 bases from V and 0 bases from J, with 6 bases between. Germline V gene sequence: CDR1 LNHDA, CDR2 SQIVND (reference sequence). This CDR3 has 13 amino acids. In nucleotides, the CDR3 is TGTGCCAGTAGTAACAGGATGAACACTGAAGCTTTCTTT. This codes for CASSNRMNTEAFF.

This clonotype was picked up many times. The chain links TRBV2 to TRBJ2-6; D is possibly TRBD1 (7 bases). CDR3 size: 16 residues. V shed 2 bases and J shed 2 bases, with 10 bases lying between them. The germline V gene encodes CDR1 SNHLY and CDR2 FYNNEI. The CDR3 nucleotides are TGTGCCAGCAGTGAACAGGGGGGCGCTGGGGCCAACGTCCTGACTTTC. It yields the protein CASSEQGGAGANVLTF.

This clonotype was observed many times. This rearrangement joins TRBV15 to TRBJ2-7; 9 nucleotides align to TRBD2. Per the germline V gene, CDR1 is LNHNV and CDR2 is YYDKDF (reference sequence). The CDR3 consists of 17 residues. J was trimmed by 2 bases and V by 0 bases; bases with no gene match: 8. The DNA for the CDR3 is TGTGCCACCAGCAGAGAGGGGGCTAGCGGGGCTCCCTACGAGCAGTACTTC. Protein sequence: CATSREGASGAPYEQYF. The complete variable domain, with remaining parts taken from reference TRBV15 and TRBJ2-7, reads DAMVIQNPRYQVTQFGKPVTLSCSQTLNHNVMYWYQQKSSQAPKLLFHYYDKDFNNEADTPDNFQSRRPNTSFCFLDIRSPGLGDTAMYLCATSREGASGAPYEQYFGPGTRLTVT.

V and J are TRBV29-1 and TRBJ1-6; D unclear. V was pared by 4 bases and J by 13 bases, with 5 bases between. Germline CDR1 and CDR2: SQVTM and ANQGSEA. The length of the CDR3 is 9 residues. The CDR3 region is CSVVGPLHF. The CDR3 coding sequence is TGCAGCGTTGTTGGTCCCCTCCACTTT.

The chain combines TRBV2 with TRBJ2-3; possibly TRBD2 for D (5 bases). The CDR3 is 13 amino acids. V lost 4 bases and J 11 bases, leaving 16 bases between the germline ends. In germline, CDR1 is SNHLY, CDR2 FYNNEI. The CDR3 bases are TGTGCCAGCAGTGTAACTAGGGCCGTGGGGCAGTATTTT. Amino acid sequence: CASSVTRAVGQYF.

The table lists this clonotype with many counts. The chain links TRBV7-6 to TRBJ1-1, with D uncertain. The germline V and J ends were trimmed by 5 bases and 4 bases, with 14 bases remaining between them. Germline V gene data show CDR1 as SGHVS and CDR2 as FNYEAQ. CDR3 length equals 14 residues. In DNA, the CDR3 is TGTGCCAGCAGCACCTGGGGTCGAAGCACTGAAGCTTTCTTT. This encodes CASSTWGRSTEAFF.

The V and J genes are TRBV20-1 and TRBJ1-5, with D possibly being TRBD1 (6 bases). The CDR3 totals 14 residues. The germline V and J ends were trimmed by 5 bases and 0 bases, with 11 bases remaining between them. The germline V gene encodes CDR1 DFQATT and CDR2 SNEGSKA (reference sequence). CDR3 sequence (DNA): TGCAGTGCTTTAACAGGGATTAGCAATCAGCCCCAGCATTTT. Translating it yields CSALTGISNQPQHF.

A few counts support this clonotype. The chain recombines TRBV12-3 or TRBV12-4 with TRBJ2-5; 7 nucleotides line up with TRBD1. This CDR3 has 15 amino acids. After removal of 3 bases from V and 6 bases from J, the junction contained 10 bases not matched to a gene. The DNA of the CDR3 is TGTGCCAGCAGTTTCTCGACAGGGATTATGCAGACCCAGTACTTC. Amino acid sequence: CASSFSTGIMQTQYF.

The table lists this clonotype with many counts. V is TRBV5-1 and J is TRBJ2-5; 7 bases line up with TRBD1. CDR3 size: 15 residues. CDR1 is SGHRS and CDR2 is YFSETQ in the germline V gene. V shed 2 bases and J 2 bases; nucleotides not matched to a gene: 6. CDR3 in amino acids: CASSFRTGRQETQYF. CDR3 bases: TGCGCCAGCAGCTTCCGGACAGGCCGTCAAGAGACCCAGTACTTC.

In its sample, this clonotype was seen many times. The chain is built from TRBV20-1 and TRBJ2-1; the D gene could be TRBD1 or TRBD2 (5 bases each). With 5 bases removed from V and 8 bases from J, the gap between germline ends came to 16 bases. Germline V gene sequence: CDR1 DFQATT, CDR2 SNEGSKA (reference sequence). The CDR3 extends over 13 amino acids. The CDR3 DNA reads as TGCAGTGCTGGGGACCGTAGTTCCGATGAGCAGTTCTTC. It translates to CSAGDRSSDEQFF.

This clonotype has just a few counts. The chain carries TRBV5-1 and TRBJ2-3, with 15 bases aligning to TRBD2. Losses at the gene ends were 5 bases for V and 0 bases for J; bases not matched to a gene: 13. The CDR3 is made up of 20 amino acids. The V gene's germline CDR1 is SGHRS and CDR2 YFSETQ. Here the CDR3 reads CASRLLHWTSGRASTDTQYF. The DNA of the CDR3 is TGCGCCAGCAGACTTCTCCATTGGACTAGCGGGAGGGCGAGCACAGATACGCAGTATTTT. The full variable domain, its missing parts supplied by reference TRBV5-1 and TRBJ2-3, is KAGVTQTPRYLIKTRGQQVTLSCSPISGHRSVSWYQQTPGQGLQFLFEYFSETQRNKGNFPGRFSGRQFSNSRSEMNVSTLELGDSALYLCASRLLHWTSGRASTDTQYFGPGTRLTVL.

This chain joins TRBV20-1 and TRBJ2-1, with D unresolved. Germline V gene lookup returns CDR1 DFQATT and CDR2 SNEGSKA (reference sequence). The V gene lost 2 bases and the J gene lost 10 bases, with 9 bases spanning the gap. There are 11 residues in the CDR3. For the CDR3, the DNA is TGCAGTGCTAGAATGTCTCTCGAGCAGTTCTTC. Residues: CSARMSLEQFF.

This chain links TRBV5-1 with TRBJ2-1; 13 positions agree with TRBD2. The trim removed 4 bases at V and 10 bases at J, leaving 2 bases unmatched. CDR3 length: 13 residues. The germline V gene encodes CDR1 SGHRS and CDR2 YFSETQ. The CDR3 region has the DNA TGCGCCAGCAGCGGACTAGCGGGAGTCGAGCAGTTCTTC. As protein: CASSGLAGVEQFF.

This clonotype came up many times. The chain links TRBV12-3 or TRBV12-4 to TRBJ2-7; 8 bases align to TRBD2. There are 14 residues in the CDR3. V shed 3 bases, J shed 4 bases, and the junction held 5 bases outside the gene matches. DNA of the CDR3: TGTGCCAGCAGTTTTACGAGCGGGGGATACGAGCAGTACTTC. Amino acids: CASSFTSGGYEQYF.

The rearrangement uses TRBV10-2 and TRBJ2-4; TRBD1 matches at 9 bases. With 8 bases clipped from V and 6 bases from J, the junction kept 11 bases outside the gene matches. Germline V lookup: CDR1 WSHSY, CDR2 SAAADI. The CDR3 is made up of 15 amino acids. DNA for the CDR3: TGCGCCAGCGGGACCGCGTCGACAGGGGGAAACATTCAGTACTTC. Translating it yields CASGTASTGGNIQYF.

This clonotype is a singleton in its sample. At one of its ends the junction is not consistent with the germline gene, which may arise from a read error. This chain connects TRBV14 to TRBJ1-3, with D possibly being TRBD1 (6 bases). This CDR3 is 15 amino acids long. Germline assignment: CDR1 SGHDN and CDR2 FVKESK. CDR3 nucleotides: TGTGCCGGCAGACCAACAGGGAACCGGAGGGACACCATATATTTT. Encoded protein: CAGRPTGNRRDTIYF.

CDR3 sequence (DNA): TGCGCCAGCAGCCGGACGAACACAGATACGCAGTATTTT. This sequence encodes CASSRTNTDTQYF. The V and J genes are TRBV4-1 and TRBJ2-3; D call uncertain. The V gene lost 4 bases and the J gene lost 2 bases, with 7 bases spanning the gap. Germline V CDR1 and CDR2: MGHRA, YSYEKL. This CDR3 comprises 13 residues.